Each of the 26 T cell receptor beta chains below was sequenced from the same sample in a study of glioma-infiltrating T cells. TCR alpha and beta CDR3 regions were amplified from RNA using iRepertoire nested multiplex PCR. TCRdb re-analysed the multiplex PCR reads in MiXCR, keeping a single row per CDR3 protein. The sample gives under 200,000 distinct CDR3 sequences, 43% of which show up once; 5.2% is in the top ten. The sample comprised glioma tissue, nonneoplastic brain tissue, or PBMCs (not recorded which). The receptors shown here come from a human donor with low-grade glioma or glioblastoma, undergoing nonglioma brain surgery, or in good health (not recorded which).

Note on this clonotype: A much larger clone differs by one base, so this may be a read error. The rearrangement links TRBV28 to TRBJ2-1, with 9 bases aligning to TRBD2. There are 15 residues in the CDR3. CDR1 MDHEN and CDR2 SYDVKM come from the germline V gene. The CDR3 protein is CASSLSASGVDEEFF. The CDR3 bases are TGTGCCAGCAGTTTAAGTGCTAGCGGGGTCGATGAGGAGTTCTTC.

Worth noting for this clonotype: An end of the junction differs from the germline gene, which may be a read error. The V call is TRBV20-1, the J call TRBJ1-2; 8 bases match TRBD1. CDR3 size: 13 residues. Germline CDR1 is DFQATT and CDR2 is SNEGSKA (reference sequence). In DNA form, the CDR3 reads TGCAGCCCGGGGACAGGTTCTAACCATGGCTGCACCTTC. This encodes CSPGTGSNHGCTF.

Regarding this clonotype: A much larger clone sits a single nucleotide away, making a read error possible. The V and J genes are TRBV10-3 and TRBJ1-2, with D possibly being TRBD1 (6 bases). The CDR3 spans 12 residues. Germline V CDR1 and CDR2: ENHRY, SYGVKD. As DNA, the CDR3 is TGTGCCATCAGCGCGGACAGCTATGACTACACCTTC. Translation gives CAISADSYDYTF.

This clonotype has only one observation. The junction shows a germline mismatch at one end, possibly a read error. This chain uses TRBV6-2 or TRBV6-3 with TRBJ2-3; D might be TRBD2 (5 bases). CDR1 is MNHEY, CDR2 SVGEGT, per germline. CDR3 length equals 15 residues. This CDR3 reads CASSYGTLRDYERFF. The CDR3 DNA reads TGTGCCAGCAGTTACGGTACCCTCCGGGATTATGAGCGGTTCTTC.

This sequence joins TRBV7-9 and TRBJ2-1, with TRBD2 identical over 16 bases. This CDR3 comprises 16 residues. V lost 5 bases, J lost 4 bases, and 2 bases stayed unmatched. Germline values: CDR1 SEHNR, CDR2 FQNEAQ (reference sequence). DNA for the CDR3: TGTGCCAGCAGCCAGGGACTAGCGGGAGGGTACAATGAGCAGTTCTTC. This sequence encodes CASSQGLAGGYNEQFF.

This clonotype was recorded a few times. Given a much more abundant clone one base away, this may be a read error. The V call is TRBV15, the J call TRBJ1-5; D is perhaps TRBD1 (5 bases). The CDR3 has 15 residues. V was pared by 3 bases and J by 4 bases, with 13 bases between. CDR1 and CDR2 (germline): LNHNV, YYDKDF (reference sequence). In DNA form, the CDR3 reads TGTGCCACCAGCAGTAGAACGGGGGATAATCAGCCCCAGCATTTT. This translates into CATSSRTGDNQPQHF.

At least ten counts were recorded for this clonotype. This rearrangement joins TRBV15 to TRBJ2-7; TRBD2 agrees at 11 bases. CDR1 is LNHNV, CDR2 YYDKDF, per germline (reference sequence). The CDR3 is 13 amino acids. Trimming took 6 bases from V and 2 from J; bases not matched to a gene: 0. Here the CDR3 reads CATRLAGAYEQYF. CDR3 DNA: TGTGCCACCAGACTAGCGGGAGCCTACGAGCAGTACTTC.

This clonotype was counted at least ten times. The chain carries TRBV15 and TRBJ2-5; no reliable D call. The CDR3 runs 12 residues. Per the germline V gene, CDR1 is LNHNV and CDR2 is YYDKDF (reference sequence). V was clipped by 5 bases and J by 1 base, with 5 bases between them. The CDR3 DNA is TGTGCCACCAGCCATCTCCAAGAGACCCAGTACTTC. It yields the protein CATSHLQETQYF.

This clonotype was observed many times. The gene calls are TRBV7-2 and TRBJ2-7; weak D call: TRBD1 (5 bases). Germline V gene sequence: CDR1 SGHTA, CDR2 FQGNSA. The V and J ends lost 1 base and 6 bases respectively, with 13 bases between them. The length of the CDR3 is 14 residues. CDR3 residues: CASSLEGLTSEQYF. The CDR3 region has the DNA TGTGCCAGCAGCTTAGAGGGGCTAACCTCCGAGCAGTACTTC.

The chain recombines TRBV5-1 with TRBJ2-2, with D tentatively TRBD1 (6 bases). There are 14 residues in the CDR3. Germline V lookup: CDR1 SGHRS, CDR2 YFSETQ. V lost 1 base to trimming and J lost 6 bases, with 10 bases between them. The CDR3 sequence is CASSLRQDAGELFF. The CDR3 nucleotides read TGCGCCAGCAGCTTGCGACAGGACGCCGGGGAGCTGTTTTTT.

This clonotype was detected a few times. The V gene is TRBV4-1, the J gene TRBJ2-7; D is unresolved. CDR3 length: 16 amino acids. The ends were cut back, 0 bases at V and 0 bases at J, with 12 bases in the middle. CDR1 and CDR2 (germline): MGHRA, YSYEKL. The CDR3 loop is CASSQDPHGFSYEQYF. CDR3 in DNA: TGCGCCAGCAGCCAAGATCCCCATGGGTTCTCCTACGAGCAGTACTTC.

The gene calls are TRBV4-1 and TRBJ2-1; D gene unclear. Looked up from germline, CDR1 is MGHRA and CDR2 is YSYEKL. This CDR3 has 16 amino acids. Trimming took off 0 bases at V and 6 bases at J, with 15 bases between the two ends. The CDR3 DNA follows: TGCGCCAGCAGCCAAGACCTTGCAGTACGGGTCAATGAGCAGTTCTTC. Protein: CASSQDLAVRVNEQFF.

Comment on this clonotype: Given a much more abundant clone one base away, this may be a read error. This sequence joins TRBV28 and TRBJ2-3; 9 bases fit TRBD2. V dropped 7 bases and J dropped 8; count of bases not matched to a gene: 25. The CDR3 contains 19 residues. Germline CDR1 and CDR2: MDHEN and SYDVKM. The CDR3 loop reads CASTHSLGGRLAGRGTQYF. The DNA of the CDR3 is TGTGCCAGCACCCACTCACTAGGAGGTAGGCTAGCGGGAAGAGGTACGCAGTATTTT. The full variable domain, its missing parts supplied by reference TRBV28 and TRBJ2-3, is DVKVTQSSRYLVKRTGEKVFLECVQDMDHENMFWYRQDPGLGLRLIYFSYDVKMKEKGDIPEGYSVSREKKERFSLILESASTNQTSMYLCASTHSLGGRLAGRGTQYFGPGTRLTVL.

Worth noting for this clonotype: A much larger clone differs from this one at a single base, so this may be a read error. The CDR3 loop is CASSSQGTSQETKYF. CDR3 nucleotide sequence: TGTGCCAGCAGTTCGCAGGGGACGTCCCAAGAGACCAAGTACTTC. This chain links TRBV28 with TRBJ2-5, with a tentative D call TRBD1 (6 bases). The CDR3 runs 15 residues. Per the germline V gene, CDR1 is MDHEN and CDR2 is SYDVKM. Full variable domain (outside the CDR3, taken from reference TRBV28 and TRBJ2-5): DVKVTQSSRYLVKRTGEKVFLECVQDMDHENMFWYRQDPGLGLRLIYFSYDVKMKEKGDIPEGYSVSREKKERFSLILESASTNQTSMYLCASSSQGTSQETKYFGPGTRLLVL.

This sequence joins TRBV5-1 and TRBJ1-2; no clear D gene. V was cut by 0 bases and J by 8 bases, with 11 bases left in between. The CDR3 covers 13 residues. Germline V gene sequence: CDR1 SGHRS, CDR2 YFSETQ. CDR3 region: CASSLGSGKGYTF. CDR3 nucleotides: TGCGCCAGCAGCTTGGGTTCGGGCAAGGGCTACACCTTC.

This clonotype has ten or more counts. J is TRBJ2-1 and V is TRBV2; D is undetermined. From germline, CDR1 is SNHLY and CDR2 FYNNEI. The ends were cut back, 9 bases at V and 12 bases at J, with 18 bases in the middle. CDR3 length: 12 amino acids. The CDR3 loop reads CASYPGRWGQFF. CDR3 nucleotide sequence: TGTGCCAGTTACCCCGGACGATGGGGGCAGTTCTTC.

This clonotype was counted many times. The rearrangement links TRBV27 to TRBJ1-3; perhaps TRBD1 as D (5 bases). The CDR3 loop spans 16 amino acids. V was pared by 5 bases and J by 2 bases, with 16 bases between. Germline V lookup: CDR1 MNHEY, CDR2 SMNVEV (reference sequence). CDR3 region: CASSTGWGGAGNTIYF. In nucleotides, the CDR3 is TGTGCCAGCAGTACCGGTTGGGGGGGAGCTGGAAACACCATATATTTT.

In the case of this clonotype: An end of the junction does not agree with germline; a read error may underlie this. This chain uses TRBV27 with TRBJ2-7; 7 positions agree with TRBD1. Germline V gives CDR1 MNHEY, CDR2 SMNVEV (reference sequence). The CDR3 sequence is 14 residues long. CDR3 amino acids: CASKKQGSQYEQYF. The CDR3 region has the DNA TGTGCCAGCAAGAAACAGGGGTCCCAATACGAGCAGTACTTT.

V and J are TRBV11-3 and TRBJ2-1; the D gene could be TRBD1 or TRBD2 (5 bases each). Trimming took 5 bases from V and 10 from J, leaving 15 bases between them. This CDR3 spans 13 amino acids. Looked up from germline, CDR1 is SGHNT and CDR2 is YENEEA. The CDR3 DNA follows: TGTGCCAGCAGCCCGGGACGGTCCTACGAGCAGTTCTTC. This translates into CASSPGRSYEQFF.

There are many counts of this clonotype. The chain links TRBV6-1 to TRBJ2-1; no reliable D call. The V gene lost 2 bases and the J gene lost 6 bases, with 5 bases spanning the gap. This CDR3 has 12 residues. The germline V gene encodes CDR1 MNHNS and CDR2 SASEGT. This CDR3 reads CASSETVNEQFF. The CDR3 DNA is TGTGCCAGCAGTGAAACGGTCAATGAGCAGTTCTTC.

This clonotype occurred many times. The CDR3 here is CASSSPRLSTEAFF. The DNA for the CDR3 is TGTGCCAGCAGTTCCCCGAGACTGAGCACTGAAGCTTTCTTT. The chain is built from TRBV28 and TRBJ1-1; D remains unclear. The CDR3 is made up of 14 amino acids. Germline-derived CDR1 and CDR2 are MDHEN and SYDVKM. V was pared by 4 bases and J by 4 bases, with 13 bases between.

This clonotype was observed a few times. A much more abundant neighbour one base away suggests this may be a read error. The chain couples TRBV20-1 to TRBJ2-7; D possibly corresponds to TRBD1 (5 bases). The CDR3 has 13 residues. In germline, CDR1 is DFQATT, CDR2 SNEGSKA (reference sequence). V shed 7 bases and J shed 1 base, with 14 bases lying between them. The CDR3, as DNA: TGCAGTGTTAGGGGTCTAGTATCCTACGAGCAGTACTTC. Its translation: CSVRGLVSYEQYF.

For this clonotype: A read error may be the cause here, since a much bigger clone is one base away. Here the CDR3 reads CASSQWTSGGYEQFF. Written as DNA, the CDR3 is TGTGCCAGCAGTCAATGGACTAGCGGTGGCTACGAGCAGTTCTTC. The chain is built from TRBV7-9 and TRBJ2-1; 10 nucleotides match TRBD2. This CDR3 is built from 15 residues. After removal of 6 bases from V and 10 bases from J, the junction contained 12 bases not matched to a gene. Per the germline V gene, CDR1 is SEHNR and CDR2 is FQNEAQ (reference sequence).

This clonotype was seen ten or more times. V and J are TRBV20-1 and TRBJ2-6, with D uncertain. Looked up from germline, CDR1 is DFQATT and CDR2 is SNEGSKA (reference sequence). V lost 2 bases to trimming and J lost 1 base, with 3 bases between them. There are 13 residues in the CDR3. DNA for the CDR3: TGCAGTGCTAGACAGTCTGGGGCCAACGTCCTGACTTTC. Translated: CSARQSGANVLTF.

Comments on this clonotype: Since a much larger clone is just one base distant, this may be a read error. The chain couples TRBV5-1 to TRBJ2-3; D is unclear. CDR3 length: 14 amino acids. The V end was cut by 0 bases, the J end by 5 bases, with 10 bases between. Germline CDR1 and CDR2: SGHRS and YFSETQ. As DNA, the CDR3 is TGCGCCAGCAGCTTGGGACCGACGGAAGATACGCAGTATTTT. This translates into CASSLGPTEDTQYF.

In this sample, this clonotype turned up a few times. The chain recombines TRBV5-1 with TRBJ2-1; 15 bases agree with TRBD2. Per germline, CDR1 SGHRS and CDR2 YFSETQ. After removal of 4 bases from V and 9 bases from J, the junction contained 2 bases not matched to a gene. CDR3 length: 14 amino acids. The CDR3 nucleotides are TGCGCCAGCAGCGTGGGACTAGCGGGAGGTGAGCAGTTCTTC. Translating it yields CASSVGLAGGEQFF. Full variable domain (remainder filled in from reference TRBV5-1 and TRBJ2-1): KAGVTQTPRYLIKTRGQQVTLSCSPISGHRSVSWYQQTPGQGLQFLFEYFSETQRNKGNFPGRFSGRQFSNSRSEMNVSTLELGDSALYLCASSVGLAGGEQFFGPGTRLTVL.